This T cell receptor (beta chain) was captured in a study of early T cells in non-severe SARS-CoV-2 infection. Turning to the study itself: Chains stayed unpaired after sequencing of bulk RNA from unsorted whole blood. Study results and limitations: The matching step, a VDJdb search, favored anti-spike CD8 responses and missed private and CD4 specificities.

Each cDNA molecule carried a unique molecular identifier. MiXCR, applied by TCRdb to the 5' RACE reads, yields one record per CDR3 protein. The sample consists of 54,000 or so distinct CDR3 sequences, 10% to 15% of them appearing once. Germline V CDR1 and CDR2: SEHNR, FQNEAQ (reference sequence). This CDR3 comprises 14 residues. Losses at the gene ends were 5 bases for V and 4 bases for J; bases not matched to a gene: 6. Comment on this clonotype: What it recognizes is unknown.

The sequenced sample consisted of whole blood. The chain couples TRBV7-9 to TRBJ1-1; 8 bases map to TRBD1. The receptor was isolated from an adult who was a healthcare worker with PCR-confirmed SARS-CoV-2 infection or an uninfected control (not recorded which). CDR3 region: CASSQTGVITEAFF. CDR3 nucleotide sequence: TGTGCCAGCAGCCAGACAGGGGTCATCACTGAAGCTTTCTTT.